Below are 18 T cell receptor beta chains sequenced from a single sample in a study of blood T cells in healthy people across ages. Next came a second PCR, run for about 7 to 11 cycles, which used a sample-barcoded 5' primer along with a J-beta primer mix. Using its own MiXCR run on the 5' RACE reads, TCRdb lists one record per CDR3 protein. The sample consists of approximately 700,000 distinct CDR3 sequences, around 32% of them appearing once. Specimen: blood. The receptor source for this set is a woman older than 75 in good health.

This clonotype was seen repeatedly, ten times or more. V gene TRBV2 combines with J gene TRBJ2-5; D not resolved. V was shortened by 6 bases and J by 1 base, with 6 bases between the two germline ends. Germline V gene data show CDR1 as SNHLY and CDR2 as FYNNEI. CDR3 length: 12 amino acids. CDR3 sequence: CASRGFQETQYF. CDR3 nucleotides: TGTGCCAGCAGGGGCTTCCAAGAGACCCAGTACTTC.

V usage is TRBV29-1 and J usage is TRBJ2-5; D gene uncertain. The J call may be mistaken, given a closer DNA end match to TRBJ2-7. Per the germline V gene, CDR1 is SQVTM and CDR2 is ANQGSEA. The CDR3 runs 13 residues. The CDR3 region is CSVVLASSYEQYF. The DNA of the CDR3 is TGCAGCGTTGTTCTCGCAAGCTCCTACGAGCAGTACTTC.

This clonotype was seen ten or more times. The V gene is TRBV6-5, the J gene TRBJ2-3; 7 nucleotides agree with TRBD2. The ends lost 7 bases at V and 9 bases at J; junction bases unmatched: 16. The CDR3 length is 15 residues. CDR1 is MNHEY and CDR2 is SVGAGI in the germline V gene. CDR3 loop: CASNQRGPPEDTQYF. For the CDR3, the DNA is TGTGCCAGCAACCAGCGGGGCCCGCCGGAAGACACGCAGTATTTT.

This clonotype was seen repeatedly, ten times or more. V and J are TRBV7-2 and TRBJ2-1; 11 bases map to TRBD2. Trimming took 4 bases from V and 6 from J; bases not matched to a gene: 5. The germline V gene encodes CDR1 SGHTA and CDR2 FQGNSA. There are 15 residues in the CDR3. The CDR3 sequence is CASSYTSGGLNEQFF. In DNA form, the CDR3 reads TGTGCCAGCAGCTACACTAGCGGGGGACTCAATGAGCAGTTCTTC. The entire variable domain, with the rest obtained from reference TRBV7-2 and TRBJ2-1, is as follows: GAGVSQSPSNKVTEKGKDVELRCDPISGHTALYWYRQSLGQGLEFLIYFQGNSAPDKSGLPSDRFSAERTGGSVSTLTIQRTQQEDSAVYLCASSYTSGGLNEQFFGPGTRLTVL.

This clonotype has a handful of counts. A read error may explain this, as a much larger clone is one base away. The CDR3 protein is CASTLHSRLAGRKLYNEQFF. CDR3 bases: TGTGCCAGCACCCTTCACTCTCGACTAGCGGGGAGGAAGCTATACAATGAGCAGTTCTTC. The J gene is TRBJ2-1, the V gene TRBV12-3 or TRBV12-4, with 11 positions matching TRBD2. This CDR3 is 20 amino acids long. After removal of 7 bases from V and 4 bases from J, the junction contained 21 bases not matched to a gene.

Regarding this clonotype: Given a much more abundant clone one base away, this may be a read error. The chain is built from TRBV5-6 and TRBJ2-7; D gene ambiguous. V was trimmed by 3 bases and J by 7 bases, leaving 17 bases between them. This CDR3 comprises 14 residues. Germline V gene lookup returns CDR1 SGHDT and CDR2 YYEEEE. The CDR3 bases are TGTGCCAGCAGCTCCACAGAGCCCTACGATGAGCAGTACTTC. This encodes CASSSTEPYDEQYF.

As regards this clonotype: Being one base from a much bigger clone, this may be a read error. The chain joins TRBV27 to TRBJ2-3, with D maybe TRBD2 (6 bases). Trimming cost V 2 bases and J 1 base, with 25 bases left between them. CDR1 is MNHEY, CDR2 SMNVEV, per germline (reference sequence). The CDR3 is 20 amino acids. The CDR3 protein is CASSLSGASANFFRTDTQYF. The CDR3 nucleotides read TGTGCCAGCAGTTTAAGTGGGGCTAGCGCGAATTTCTTCCGCACAGATACGCAGTATTTT.

This clonotype was recorded many times. V is TRBV7-8 and J is TRBJ2-3; 10 bases are shared with TRBD2. Germline lookup yields CDR1 SGHVS and CDR2 FQNEAQ. CDR3 length: 16 amino acids. The ends lost 5 bases at V and 0 bases at J; junction bases unmatched: 5. The CDR3 DNA reads TGTGCCAGCAGCACTCTAGCGGGGGCGAGCACAGATACGCAGTATTTT. The encoded protein is CASSTLAGASTDTQYF.

This clonotype was detected many times. The J gene is TRBJ2-1, the V gene TRBV6-1; 9 positions agree with TRBD2. V lost 6 bases and J lost 3; bases outside the gene matches: 9. This CDR3 has 16 amino acids. The V gene's germline CDR1 is MNHNS and CDR2 SASEGT. CDR3 nucleotide sequence: TGTGCCAGCAGGAGGTCTAGCGGGGCCTACTACAATGAGCAGTTCTTC. It specifies CASRRSSGAYYNEQFF.

This chain joins TRBV7-2 and TRBJ2-7; the match to TRBD2 covers 7 bases. V lost 3 bases to trimming and J lost 0 bases; unmatched junction nucleotides: 5. This CDR3 comprises 15 residues. Germline V gene data show CDR1 as SGHTA and CDR2 as FQGNSA. CDR3 protein: CASSFITSDSYEQYF. CDR3 DNA sequence: TGTGCCAGCAGCTTTATAACTAGCGACTCCTACGAGCAGTACTTC.

This clonotype was recorded a few times. The V call is TRBV5-1, the J call TRBJ2-2; TRBD1 matches 7 bases. The CDR3 loop spans 15 amino acids. CDR1 and CDR2 (germline): SGHRS, YFSETQ. J gave up 7 bases and V 0 bases, and 6 bases lay outside the gene matches. The CDR3 DNA sequence: TGCGCCAGCAGCTTGGCCACAGGGGAGAGCGGGGAGCTGTTTTTT. Translation: CASSLATGESGELFF.

This clonotype appeared many times. This chain connects TRBV27 to TRBJ2-7; 12 bases are a match to TRBD1. Germline V gives CDR1 MNHEY, CDR2 SMNVEV (reference sequence). The length of the CDR3 is 15 residues. V was clipped by 11 bases and J by 0 bases; unmatched bases: 8. For the CDR3, the DNA is TGTGCCTCCGGGGACAGGGGGCGAATCTCCTACGAGCAGTACTTC. This codes for CASGDRGRISYEQYF.

V gene TRBV19 combines with J gene TRBJ2-7; TRBD1 might be the D (5 bases). Deletions cut 5 bases from V and 2 bases from J, with 19 bases between. CDR3 length: 16 residues. Germline V gene data show CDR1 as LNHDA and CDR2 as SQIVND (reference sequence). CDR3 sequence reads: CASSPTRLEGAYEQYF. The DNA for the CDR3 is TGTGCCAGTAGTCCTACCCGATTGGAAGGGGCCTACGAGCAGTACTTC.

The V and J genes are TRBV5-1 and TRBJ2-7, with 11 bases identical to TRBD2. The CDR3 covers 16 residues. The J segment lost 0 bases and the V segment lost 4 bases, leaving 6 bases of the junction unmatched. Germline CDR1 reads SGHRS; CDR2 reads YFSETQ. The CDR3 DNA follows: TGCGCCAGCAGCCTGGGACTAGCGGCCAGCTCCTACGAGCAGTACTTC. Residues: CASSLGLAASSYEQYF.

The chain has TRBV28 and TRBJ1-1; D unclear. The CDR3 totals 16 residues. Per the germline V gene, CDR1 is MDHEN and CDR2 is SYDVKM. V was shortened by 7 bases and J by 1 base, with 19 bases between the two germline ends. The CDR3 is CASMAPRRVANTEAFF. CDR3 DNA sequence: TGTGCCAGCATGGCACCCCGAAGGGTCGCGAACACTGAAGCTTTCTTT.

The V call is TRBV5-1, the J call TRBJ1-3, with TRBD1 identical over 7 bases. CDR3 length equals 14 residues. The germline V gene has CDR1 SGHRS and CDR2 YFSETQ. V dropped 4 bases and J dropped 4; count of bases not matched to a gene: 5. For the CDR3, the DNA is TGCGCCAGCAGCCCCGGACAGGAAGGAAACACCATATATTTT. Protein: CASSPGQEGNTIYF.

At least ten counts were recorded for this clonotype. The gene calls are TRBV3-1 and TRBJ2-3, with TRBD2 matching over 8 bases. The CDR3 is 16 residues long. V trimming: 4 bases; J trimming: 6 bases; junction bases outside the gene matches: 12. The germline V gene has CDR1 LGHDT and CDR2 YNNKEL (reference sequence). The CDR3 bases are TGTGCCAGCAGCCTAAGCGGAGCGGGGGCCACCGATACGCAGTATTTT. It translates to CASSLSGAGATDTQYF.

This clonotype was picked up a small number of times. With a much larger clone just one base away, this may be a read error. The V and J genes are TRBV7-9 and TRBJ1-2; 10 nucleotides line up with TRBD1. The CDR3 is 13 residues long. Germline values: CDR1 SEHNR, CDR2 FQNEAQ (reference sequence). CDR3 DNA sequence: TGTGCCGGCAGCTTAGAAGGACAGGGGGTCTACACCTTC. It yields the protein CAGSLEGQGVYTF.